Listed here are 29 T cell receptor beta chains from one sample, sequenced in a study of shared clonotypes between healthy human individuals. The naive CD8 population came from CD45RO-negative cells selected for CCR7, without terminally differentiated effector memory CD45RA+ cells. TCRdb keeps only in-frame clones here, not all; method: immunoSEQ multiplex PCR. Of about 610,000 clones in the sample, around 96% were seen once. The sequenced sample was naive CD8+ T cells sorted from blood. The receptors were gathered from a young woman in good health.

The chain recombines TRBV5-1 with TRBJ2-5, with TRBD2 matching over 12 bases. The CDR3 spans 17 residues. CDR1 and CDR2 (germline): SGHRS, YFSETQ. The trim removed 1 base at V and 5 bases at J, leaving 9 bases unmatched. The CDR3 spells CASSLLTSGRVGETQYF. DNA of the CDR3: TGCGCCAGCAGCTTGTTGACTAGCGGGAGAGTGGGCGAGACCCAGTACTTC. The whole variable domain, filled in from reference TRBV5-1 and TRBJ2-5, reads KAGVTQTPRYLIKTRGQQVTLSCSPISGHRSVSWYQQTPGQGLQFLFEYFSETQRNKGNFPGRFSGRQFSNSRSEMNVSTLELGDSALYLCASSLLTSGRVGETQYFGPGTRLLVL.

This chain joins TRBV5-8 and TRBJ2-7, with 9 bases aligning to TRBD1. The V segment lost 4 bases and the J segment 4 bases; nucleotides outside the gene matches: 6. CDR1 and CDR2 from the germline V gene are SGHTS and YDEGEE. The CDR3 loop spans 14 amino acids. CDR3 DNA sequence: TGTGCCAGCAGCCTCCGGGACAGGGCTTACGAGCAGTACTTC. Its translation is CASSLRDRAYEQYF.

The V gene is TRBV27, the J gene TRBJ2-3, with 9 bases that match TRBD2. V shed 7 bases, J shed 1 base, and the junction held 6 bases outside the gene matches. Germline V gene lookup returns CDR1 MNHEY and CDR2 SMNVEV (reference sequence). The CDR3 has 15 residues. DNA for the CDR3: TGTGCCAGCAAGAGCGGGAGGCGGGGCACAGATACGCAGTATTTT. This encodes CASKSGRRGTDTQYF.

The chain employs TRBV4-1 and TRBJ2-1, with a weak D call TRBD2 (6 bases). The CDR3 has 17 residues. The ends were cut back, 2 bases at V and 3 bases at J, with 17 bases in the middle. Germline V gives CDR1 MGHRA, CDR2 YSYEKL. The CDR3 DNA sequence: TGCGCCAGCAGCCAAAGGACGTGGGGAGGAAGCTACAATGAGCAGTTCTTC. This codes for CASSQRTWGGSYNEQFF.

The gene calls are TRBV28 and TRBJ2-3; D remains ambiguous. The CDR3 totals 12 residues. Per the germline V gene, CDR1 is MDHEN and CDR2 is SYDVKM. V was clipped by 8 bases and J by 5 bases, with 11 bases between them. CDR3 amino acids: CASGTTGDTQYF. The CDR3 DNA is TGTGCCAGCGGAACAACGGGAGATACGCAGTATTTT.

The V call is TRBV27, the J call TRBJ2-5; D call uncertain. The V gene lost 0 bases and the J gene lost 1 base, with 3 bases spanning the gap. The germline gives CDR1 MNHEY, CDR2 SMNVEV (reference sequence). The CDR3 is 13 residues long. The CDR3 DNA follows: TGTGCCAGCAGTTTATCGTCCCAAGAGACCCAGTACTTC. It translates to CASSLSSQETQYF.

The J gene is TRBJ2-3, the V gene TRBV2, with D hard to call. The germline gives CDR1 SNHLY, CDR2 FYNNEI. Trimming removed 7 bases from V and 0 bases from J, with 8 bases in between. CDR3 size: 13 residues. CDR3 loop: CASNLDSTDTQYF. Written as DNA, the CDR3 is TGTGCCAGCAATCTGGATAGCACAGATACGCAGTATTTT.

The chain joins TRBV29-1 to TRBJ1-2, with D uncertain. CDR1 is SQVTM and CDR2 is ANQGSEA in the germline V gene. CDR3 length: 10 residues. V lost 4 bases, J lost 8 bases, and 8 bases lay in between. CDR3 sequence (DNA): TGCAGCGTTGTCGCCTCGGGCTACACCTTC. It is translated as CSVVASGYTF.

CDR3 residues: CASSFSSGGTGELFF. Written as DNA, the CDR3 is TGTGCCAGCAGCTTTTCTAGCGGAGGCACCGGGGAGCTGTTTTTT. This sequence joins TRBV11-2 and TRBJ2-2, with 7 nucleotides matching TRBD2. The CDR3 length is 15 residues. After removal of 3 bases from V and 4 bases from J, the junction contained 5 bases not matched to a gene. CDR1 and CDR2 from the germline V gene are SGHAT and FQNNGV. Full variable domain (missing parts from reference TRBV11-2 and TRBJ2-2): EAGVAQSPRYKIIEKRQSVAFWCNPISGHATLYWYQQILGQGPKLLIQFQNNGVVDDSQLPKDRFSAERLKGVDSTLKIQPAKLEDSAVYLCASSFSSGGTGELFFGEGSRLTVL.

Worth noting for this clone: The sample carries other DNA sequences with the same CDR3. Written as DNA, the CDR3 is TGTGCCAGCAGTCCTCGGGGGAACACTGAAGCTTTCTTT. Translation gives CASSPRGNTEAFF. The V call is TRBV7-9, the J call TRBJ1-1; D not resolved. Germline values: CDR1 SEHNR, CDR2 FQNEAQ (reference sequence). Deletions cut 6 bases from V and 1 base from J, with 9 bases between. The CDR3 loop spans 13 amino acids.

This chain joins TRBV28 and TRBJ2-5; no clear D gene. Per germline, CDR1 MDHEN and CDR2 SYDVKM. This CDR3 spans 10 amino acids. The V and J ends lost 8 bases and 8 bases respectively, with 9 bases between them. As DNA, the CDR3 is TGTGCCAGCTCCGAGGAAACCCAGTACTTC. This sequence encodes CASSEETQYF.

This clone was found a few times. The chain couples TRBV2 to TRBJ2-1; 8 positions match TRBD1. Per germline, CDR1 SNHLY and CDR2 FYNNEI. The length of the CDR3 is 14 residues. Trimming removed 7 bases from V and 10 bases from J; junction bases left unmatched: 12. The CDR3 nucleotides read TGTGCCAGCAAAGAACAGGGGGGATTAAGAGAGCAGTTCTTC. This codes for CASKEQGGLREQFF.

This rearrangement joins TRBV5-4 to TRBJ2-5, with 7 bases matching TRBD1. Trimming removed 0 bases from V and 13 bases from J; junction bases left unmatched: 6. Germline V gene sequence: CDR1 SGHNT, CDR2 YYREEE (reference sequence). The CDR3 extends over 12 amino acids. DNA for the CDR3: TGTGCCAGCAGCTTGGGTACGGGACAGCCGTACTTC. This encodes CASSLGTGQPYF. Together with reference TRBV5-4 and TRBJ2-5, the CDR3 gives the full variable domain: ETGVTQSPTHLIKTRGQQVTLRCSSQSGHNTVSWYQQALGQGPQFIFQYYREEENGRGNFPPRFSGLQFPNYSSELNVNALELDDSALYLCASSLGTGQPYFGPGTRLLVL.

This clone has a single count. The CDR3 sequence: CASRPWGRNTEAFF. The CDR3 nucleotides read TGTGCCAGCAGGCCGTGGGGTAGGAACACTGAAGCTTTCTTT. V and J are TRBV27 and TRBJ1-1; D ambiguous. V shed 6 bases and J shed 1 base, with 12 bases lying between them. The germline V gene has CDR1 MNHEY and CDR2 SMNVEV (reference sequence). This CDR3 region has 14 residues.

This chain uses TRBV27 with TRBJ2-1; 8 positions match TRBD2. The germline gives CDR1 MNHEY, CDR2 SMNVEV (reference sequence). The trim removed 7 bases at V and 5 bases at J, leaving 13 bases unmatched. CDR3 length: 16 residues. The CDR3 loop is CASTQGGGTRDNEQFF. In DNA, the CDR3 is TGTGCCAGCACCCAAGGTGGTGGGACTAGAGACAATGAGCAGTTCTTC.

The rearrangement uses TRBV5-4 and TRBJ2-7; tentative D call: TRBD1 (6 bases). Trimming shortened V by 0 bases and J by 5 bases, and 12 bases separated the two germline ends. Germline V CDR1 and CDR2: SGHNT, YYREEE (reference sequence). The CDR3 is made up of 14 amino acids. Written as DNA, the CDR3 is TGTGCCAGCAGCTTGGGCCCAGAGGGGGACGAGCAGTACTTC. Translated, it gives CASSLGPEGDEQYF.

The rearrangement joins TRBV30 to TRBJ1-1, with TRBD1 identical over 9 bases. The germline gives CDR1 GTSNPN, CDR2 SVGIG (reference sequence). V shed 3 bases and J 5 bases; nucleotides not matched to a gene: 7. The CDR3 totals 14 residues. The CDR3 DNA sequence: TGTGCCTGGAGCGGGACAGGGTTAAGGACTGAAGCTTTCTTT. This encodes CAWSGTGLRTEAFF.

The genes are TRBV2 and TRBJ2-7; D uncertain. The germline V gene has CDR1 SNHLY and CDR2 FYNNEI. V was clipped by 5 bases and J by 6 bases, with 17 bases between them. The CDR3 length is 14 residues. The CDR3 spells CASSRKPDRSEQYF. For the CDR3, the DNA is TGTGCCAGCAGTAGAAAGCCCGATCGGTCCGAGCAGTACTTC. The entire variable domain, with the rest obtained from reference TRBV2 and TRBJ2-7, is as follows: EPEVTQTPSHQVTQMGQEVILRCVPISNHLYFYWYRQILGQKVEFLVSFYNNEISEKSEIFDDQFSVERPDGSNFTLKIRSTKLEDSAMYFCASSRKPDRSEQYFGPGTRLTVT.

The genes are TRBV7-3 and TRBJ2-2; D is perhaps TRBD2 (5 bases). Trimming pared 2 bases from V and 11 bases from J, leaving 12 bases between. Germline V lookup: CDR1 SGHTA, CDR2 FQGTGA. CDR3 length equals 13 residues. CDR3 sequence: CASSLVVASELFF. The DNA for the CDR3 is TGTGCCAGCAGCTTAGTGGTAGCGAGCGAGCTGTTTTTT.

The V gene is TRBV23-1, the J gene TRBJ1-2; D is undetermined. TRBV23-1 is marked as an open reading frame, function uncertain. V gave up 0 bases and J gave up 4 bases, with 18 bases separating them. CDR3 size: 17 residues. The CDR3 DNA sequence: TGCGCCAGCAGTCAATCCCGCGCTCGGGGATTTTCCTATGGCTACACCTTC. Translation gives CASSQSRARGFSYGYTF.

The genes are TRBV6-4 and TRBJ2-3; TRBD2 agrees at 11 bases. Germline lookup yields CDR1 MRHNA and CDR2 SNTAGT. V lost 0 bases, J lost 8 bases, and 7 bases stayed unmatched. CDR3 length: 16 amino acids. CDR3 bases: TGTGCCAGCAGTGACTCGGATAGCGGGAGGGCCGGTACGCAGTATTTT. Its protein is CASSDSDSGRAGTQYF.

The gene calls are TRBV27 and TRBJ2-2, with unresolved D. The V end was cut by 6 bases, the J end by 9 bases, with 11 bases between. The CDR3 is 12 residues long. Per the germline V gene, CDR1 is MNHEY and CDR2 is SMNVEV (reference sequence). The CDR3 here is CASSSPSRELFF. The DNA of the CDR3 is TGTGCCAGCAGCTCACCCTCCAGGGAGCTGTTTTTT.

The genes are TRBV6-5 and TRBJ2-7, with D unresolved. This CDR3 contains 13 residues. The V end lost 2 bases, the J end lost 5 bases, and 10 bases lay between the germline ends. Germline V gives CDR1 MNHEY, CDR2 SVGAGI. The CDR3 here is CASSYRVADEQYF. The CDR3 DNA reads TGTGCCAGCAGTTACCGCGTCGCGGACGAGCAGTACTTC.

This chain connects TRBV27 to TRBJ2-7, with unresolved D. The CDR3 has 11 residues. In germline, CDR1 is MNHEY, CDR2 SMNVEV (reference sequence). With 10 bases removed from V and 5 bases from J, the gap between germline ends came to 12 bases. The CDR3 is CATRPDDEQYF. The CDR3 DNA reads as TGTGCCACCCGACCGGACGACGAGCAGTACTTC.

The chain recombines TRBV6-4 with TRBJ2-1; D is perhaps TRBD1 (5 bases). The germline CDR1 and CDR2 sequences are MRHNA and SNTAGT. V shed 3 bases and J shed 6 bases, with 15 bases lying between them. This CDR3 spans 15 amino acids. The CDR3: CASSEFNKGANEQFF. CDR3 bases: TGTGCCAGCAGTGAGTTCAATAAAGGGGCCAATGAGCAGTTCTTC.

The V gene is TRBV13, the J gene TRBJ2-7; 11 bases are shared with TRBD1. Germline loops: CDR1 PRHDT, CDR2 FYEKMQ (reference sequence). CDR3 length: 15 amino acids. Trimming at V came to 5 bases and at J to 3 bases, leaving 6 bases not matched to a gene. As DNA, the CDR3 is TGTGCCAGCAGCGCAGGACAGGGGGCGGTCTACGAGCAGTACTTC. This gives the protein CASSAGQGAVYEQYF.

The CDR3 bases are TGCGCCAGCAGCCCGGAACCGGGACAGAATTTTTACGAGCAGTACTTC. It translates to CASSPEPGQNFYEQYF. The chain couples TRBV5-1 to TRBJ2-5, with TRBD1 matching over 7 bases. The end of the DNA fits TRBJ2-7 better, so the J call may be wrong. CDR1 SGHRS and CDR2 YFSETQ come from the germline V gene. This CDR3 comprises 16 residues.

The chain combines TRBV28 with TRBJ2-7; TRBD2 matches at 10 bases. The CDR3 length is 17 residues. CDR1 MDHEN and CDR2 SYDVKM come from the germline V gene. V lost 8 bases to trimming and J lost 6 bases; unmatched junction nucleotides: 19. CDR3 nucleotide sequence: TGTGCCAGCGGGACAGAGCGGGAGGGCATAGGATCTAGCGAGCAGTACTTC. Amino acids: CASGTEREGIGSSEQYF.

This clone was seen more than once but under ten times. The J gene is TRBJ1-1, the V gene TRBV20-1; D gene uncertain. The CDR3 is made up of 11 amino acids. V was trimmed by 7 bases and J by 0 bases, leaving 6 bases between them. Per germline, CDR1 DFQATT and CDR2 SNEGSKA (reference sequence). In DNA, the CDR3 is TGCAGTGTGGAGGTGAACACTGAAGCTTTCTTT. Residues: CSVEVNTEAFF.